One T cell receptor (beta chain) is described in this entry. This specimen comes from a study of T cell responses to AZD1222 COVID-19 vaccine. The assay was immunoSEQ multiplex PCR, and TCRdb's table has in-frame clones only and misses some. Of 90,000 to 110,000 clones listed, approximately 85% are singletons. Trimming cost V 7 bases and J 7 bases; bases outside gene matches: 8. CDR1 is SQVTM and CDR2 is ANQGSEA in the germline V gene. This CDR3 is 13 amino acids long. The sequence came from an adult in good health. The J gene is TRBJ2-7, the V gene TRBV29-1, with 12 positions matching TRBD1. Sequenced here: peripheral blood, sampled on day 0 of MenACWY control vaccination. This CDR3 reads CSAQGQGASEQYF. CDR3 sequence (DNA): TGCAGCGCACAGGGACAGGGGGCTTCTGAGCAGTACTTC.